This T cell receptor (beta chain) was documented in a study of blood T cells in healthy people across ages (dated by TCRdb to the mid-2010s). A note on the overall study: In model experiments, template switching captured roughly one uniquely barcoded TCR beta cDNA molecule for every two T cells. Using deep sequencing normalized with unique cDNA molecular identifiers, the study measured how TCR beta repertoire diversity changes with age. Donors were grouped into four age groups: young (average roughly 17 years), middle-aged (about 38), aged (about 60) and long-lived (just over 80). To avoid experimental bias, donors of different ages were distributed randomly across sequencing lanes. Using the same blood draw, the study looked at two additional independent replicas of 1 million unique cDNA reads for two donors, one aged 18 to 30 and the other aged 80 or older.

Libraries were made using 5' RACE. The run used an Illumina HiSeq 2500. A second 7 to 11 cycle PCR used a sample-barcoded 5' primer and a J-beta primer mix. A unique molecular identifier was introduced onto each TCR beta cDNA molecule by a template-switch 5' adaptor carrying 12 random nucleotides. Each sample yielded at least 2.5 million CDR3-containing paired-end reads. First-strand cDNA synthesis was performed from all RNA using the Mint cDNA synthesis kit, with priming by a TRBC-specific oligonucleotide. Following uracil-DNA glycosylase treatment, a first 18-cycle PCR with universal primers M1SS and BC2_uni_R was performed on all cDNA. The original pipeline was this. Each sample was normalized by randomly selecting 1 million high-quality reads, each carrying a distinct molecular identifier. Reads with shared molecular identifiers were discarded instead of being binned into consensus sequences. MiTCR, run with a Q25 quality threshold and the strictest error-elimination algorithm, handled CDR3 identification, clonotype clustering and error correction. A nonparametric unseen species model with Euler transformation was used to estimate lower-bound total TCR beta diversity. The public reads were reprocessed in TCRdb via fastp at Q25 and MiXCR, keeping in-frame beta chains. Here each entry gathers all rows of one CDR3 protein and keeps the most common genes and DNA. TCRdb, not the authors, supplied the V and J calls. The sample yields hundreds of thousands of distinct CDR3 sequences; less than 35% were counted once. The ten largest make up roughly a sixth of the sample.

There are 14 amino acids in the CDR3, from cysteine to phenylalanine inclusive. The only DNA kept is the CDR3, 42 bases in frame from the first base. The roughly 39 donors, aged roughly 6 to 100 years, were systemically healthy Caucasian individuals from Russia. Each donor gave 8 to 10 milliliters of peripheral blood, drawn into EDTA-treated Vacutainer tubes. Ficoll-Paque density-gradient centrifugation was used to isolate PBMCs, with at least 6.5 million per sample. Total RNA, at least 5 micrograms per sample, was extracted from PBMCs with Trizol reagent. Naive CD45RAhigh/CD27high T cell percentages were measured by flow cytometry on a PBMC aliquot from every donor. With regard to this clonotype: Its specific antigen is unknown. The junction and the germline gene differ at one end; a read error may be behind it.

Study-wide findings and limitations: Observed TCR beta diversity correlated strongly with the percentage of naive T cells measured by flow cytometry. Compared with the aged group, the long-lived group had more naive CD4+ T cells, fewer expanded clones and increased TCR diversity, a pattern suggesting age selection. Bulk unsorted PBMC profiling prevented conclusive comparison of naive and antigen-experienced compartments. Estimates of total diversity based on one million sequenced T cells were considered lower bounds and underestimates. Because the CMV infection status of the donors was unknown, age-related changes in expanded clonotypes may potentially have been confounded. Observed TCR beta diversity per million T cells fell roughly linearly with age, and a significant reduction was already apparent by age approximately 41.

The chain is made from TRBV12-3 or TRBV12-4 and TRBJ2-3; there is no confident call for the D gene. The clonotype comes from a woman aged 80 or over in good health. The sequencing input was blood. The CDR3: CASSLSLGADTRYF. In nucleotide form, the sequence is TGTGCCAGCAGTTTGTCCCTGGGCGCAGATACGCGGTATTTT.